Each of the 26 T cell receptor beta chains below was sequenced from the same sample in a study of T cell responses to AZD1222 COVID-19 vaccine (dated by TCRdb to the early 2020s). The time point label for this specimen denotes: about 28 days (+/-7) after the second vaccine dose. The treatment or condition tag for this specimen amounts to: meningococcal conjugate vaccine given as trial control. Library method: the immunoSEQ multiplex PCR assay. Sourced from immuneACCESS, this table was stored by TCRdb with only in-frame sequences that have V and J called. A share of the clones is absent; for the studies checked, an unresolved V gene accounts for under half, and the remainder has no known explanation. For this sample there are some 170,000 clones; about 87% appear just once. Of the sample, approximately 4.2% falls within the top ten clones. Sample: peripheral blood, taken 28 days after the second dose of the MenACWY control vaccine. The receptors were sampled from an adult who received the MenACWY meningococcal vaccine as a control.

The rearrangement uses TRBV7-9 and TRBJ2-5, with D perhaps assigned TRBD1 or TRBD2 (6 bases each). The V and J ends lost 2 bases and 4 bases respectively, with 8 bases between them. The CDR3 loop spans 13 amino acids. Looked up from germline, CDR1 is SEHNR and CDR2 is FQNEAQ (reference sequence). CDR3 DNA: TGTGCCAGCAGCTTAACGGGGGCAGAGACCCAGTACTTC. Its translation: CASSLTGAETQYF.

The V and J genes are TRBV5-8 and TRBJ2-1; tentative D call: TRBD2 (6 bases). V gave up 0 bases and J gave up 7 bases, with 14 bases separating them. The CDR3 has 15 amino acids. Germline CDR1 and CDR2: SGHTS and YDEGEE. CDR3 region: CASSLVGRGRNEQFF. CDR3 DNA sequence: TGTGCCAGCAGCTTGGTAGGGCGGGGTAGGAATGAGCAGTTCTTC.

V gene TRBV5-1 combines with J gene TRBJ2-3; D is perhaps TRBD1 (5 bases). This CDR3 contains 14 residues. Germline V gives CDR1 SGHRS, CDR2 YFSETQ. With 4 bases removed from V and 0 bases from J, the gap between germline ends came to 9 bases. DNA for the CDR3: TGCGCCAGCAGCCCCCAGGGCAGCACAGATACGCAGTATTTT. Its protein is CASSPQGSTDTQYF.

Only one count was recorded for this clone. At one of its ends the junction is not consistent with the germline gene, which may arise from a read error. CDR3 bases: TGTGCCAGCAGGGAAGGGGGCGCGGGCACAGATACGCAGTATTTT. It encodes CASREGGAGTDTQYF. The chain joins TRBV6-1 to TRBJ2-3; 7 bases match TRBD1. CDR3 size: 15 residues. In germline, CDR1 is MNHNS, CDR2 SASEGT.

Notes on this clone: One end of the junction fails to match germline, which may point to a read error. The chain employs TRBV7-9 and TRBJ1-3; D unclear. This CDR3 contains 14 residues. Germline-derived CDR1 and CDR2 are SEHNR and FQNEAQ (reference sequence). The CDR3 loop reads CASSITTPEAPYDF. CDR3 DNA sequence: TGTGCCAGCAGCATCACGACACCAGAGGCACCATATGATTTT.

This clone was seen a few times. In DNA form, the CDR3 reads TGTGCCAGCCAAGCAACCCGGCCAATCAATCAGCCCCAGCATTTT. Its translation is CASQATRPINQPQHF. The V gene is TRBV19, the J gene TRBJ1-5; D remains ambiguous. Per the germline V gene, CDR1 is LNHDA and CDR2 is SQIVND (reference sequence). There are 15 residues in the CDR3. Trimming pared 9 bases from V and 3 bases from J, leaving 18 bases between.

The chain couples TRBV9 to TRBJ2-7; 9 nucleotides line up with TRBD2. The CDR3 totals 14 residues. V lost 0 bases and J lost 5; bases outside the gene matches: 3. Germline CDR1 is SGDLS and CDR2 is YYNGEE. As DNA, the CDR3 is TGTGCCAGCAGCGTAGGGGCTAGCGGGAACGAGCAGTACTTC. This translates into CASSVGASGNEQYF.

The chain links TRBV7-2 to TRBJ2-2; 9 bases map to TRBD2. CDR1 SGHTA and CDR2 FQGNSA come from the germline V gene. The V segment lost 3 bases and the J segment 6 bases; nucleotides outside the gene matches: 5. The CDR3 consists of 15 residues. Here the CDR3 reads CASSFLAGPAGELFF. CDR3 DNA sequence: TGTGCCAGCAGCTTCCTAGCGGGACCGGCCGGGGAGCTGTTTTTT. The entire variable domain, with the rest obtained from reference TRBV7-2 and TRBJ2-2, is as follows: GAGVSQSPSNKVTEKGKDVELRCDPISGHTALYWYRQSLGQGLEFLIYFQGNSAPDKSGLPSDRFSAERTGGSVSTLTIQRTQQEDSAVYLCASSFLAGPAGELFFGEGSRLTVL.

The chain recombines TRBV30 with TRBJ2-3, with 10 bases fitting TRBD2. Germline CDR1 GTSNPN, CDR2 SVGIG (reference sequence). CDR3 length: 14 residues. The ends lost 3 bases at V and 1 base at J; junction bases unmatched: 1. The CDR3 bases are TGTGCCTGGAGCACTAGCGGGGGCACAGATACGCAGTATTTT. Translating it yields CAWSTSGGTDTQYF.

The CDR3 nucleotides are TGTGCCAGCAGTTCCCAGAGCGGGAATTCACCCCTCCACTTT. It specifies CASSSQSGNSPLHF. The rearrangement joins TRBV6-5 to TRBJ1-6; no clear D. The CDR3 contains 14 residues. Trimming removed 4 bases at V and 7 bases at J, with 11 bases between. Looked up from germline, CDR1 is MNHEY and CDR2 is SVGAGI.

A few counts support this clone. The rearrangement joins TRBV14 to TRBJ2-1; D not certain. V shed 1 base and J shed 10 bases, with 5 bases lying between them. The CDR3 has 11 amino acids. Looked up from germline, CDR1 is SGHDN and CDR2 is FVKESK. CDR3 residues: CASSQGSEQFF. CDR3 in DNA: TGTGCCAGCAGCCAAGGCAGCGAGCAGTTCTTC.

This rearrangement joins TRBV5-1 to TRBJ1-5, with a tentative D call TRBD1 (5 bases). Per the germline V gene, CDR1 is SGHRS and CDR2 is YFSETQ. There are 16 residues in the CDR3. Trimming cost V 4 bases and J 6 bases, with 20 bases left between them. The CDR3 spells CASSPGVAGSGQPQHF. In nucleotides, the CDR3 is TGCGCCAGCAGCCCGGGGGTAGCGGGTTCGGGTCAGCCCCAGCATTTT.

The rearrangement links TRBV10-3 to TRBJ2-7; 11 bases line up with TRBD2. The length of the CDR3 is 15 residues. Per the germline V gene, CDR1 is ENHRY and CDR2 is SYGVKD. Losses at the gene ends were 8 bases for V and 0 bases for J; bases not matched to a gene: 6. CDR3: CAIAATSGTSYEQYF. The CDR3 DNA reads as TGTGCCATCGCCGCGACTAGCGGGACCTCCTACGAGCAGTACTTC.

This clone was seen once. The V call is TRBV11-2, the J call TRBJ2-1; TRBD2 is a possible D gene (5 bases). The CDR3 runs 14 residues. Trimming took 5 bases from V and 2 from J, leaving 10 bases between them. Germline V gene sequence: CDR1 SGHAT, CDR2 FQNNGV. The CDR3 region has the DNA TGTGCCAGCAGCCCGGGGAGAACCTACAATGAGCAGTTCTTC. It is translated as CASSPGRTYNEQFF.

The chain combines TRBV7-3 with TRBJ1-1, with 7 bases fitting TRBD1. The CDR3 covers 13 residues. CDR1 is SGHTA and CDR2 is FQGTGA in the germline V gene. Trimming removed 8 bases from V and 4 bases from J; junction bases left unmatched: 7. CDR3 sequence reads: CASARQGGTEAFF. Written as DNA, the CDR3 is TGTGCCAGCGCGAGACAGGGAGGCACTGAAGCTTTCTTT.

As DNA, the CDR3 is TGTGCCAGCAGCTTCCTTTCGGGGGCTGATCAGCCCCAGCATTTT. It specifies CASSFLSGADQPQHF. The rearrangement links TRBV5-6 to TRBJ1-5; maybe TRBD1 (6 bases). V lost 2 bases to trimming and J lost 5 bases, with 14 bases between them. This CDR3 comprises 15 residues. Germline assignment: CDR1 SGHDT and CDR2 YYEEEE.

The chain has TRBV6-5 and TRBJ1-5; 8 bases agree with TRBD1. Germline loops: CDR1 MNHEY, CDR2 SVGAGI. There are 13 residues in the CDR3. V lost 10 bases to trimming and J lost 8 bases; unmatched junction nucleotides: 10. As DNA, the CDR3 is TGTGCCACCATGGGACAGGTAATGGAGCCCCAGCATTTT. Translating it yields CATMGQVMEPQHF.

This chain links TRBV9 with TRBJ1-1; D perhaps matches TRBD1 (6 bases). V shed 0 bases and J shed 7 bases, with 16 bases lying between them. This CDR3 region has 15 residues. Germline CDR1 and CDR2: SGDLS and YYNGEE. The CDR3 coding sequence is TGTGCCAGCAGCGTAGGTCTTGGGGGGCTGGTTGAAGCTTTCTTT. It translates to CASSVGLGGLVEAFF.

The chain joins TRBV27 to TRBJ2-1, with 11 bases aligning to TRBD2. V shed 4 bases and J 10 bases; nucleotides not matched to a gene: 15. The germline CDR1 and CDR2 sequences are MNHEY and SMNVEV (reference sequence). CDR3 size: 17 residues. As DNA, the CDR3 is TGTGCCAGCAGTTCCTATACTAGCGGGAGATCCTTAGGGGAGCAGTTCTTC. This codes for CASSSYTSGRSLGEQFF.

This chain uses TRBV11-2 with TRBJ1-1; the match to TRBD1 covers 8 bases. With 4 bases clipped from V and 12 bases from J, the junction kept 4 bases outside the gene matches. Germline V CDR1 and CDR2: SGHAT, FQNNGV. The CDR3 loop spans 11 amino acids. This CDR3 reads CASSSGGRPFF. The DNA of the CDR3 is TGTGCCAGCAGCTCAGGGGGCAGGCCTTTCTTT.

The CDR3 bases are TGTGCCAGCAGCCCTCAAGTGGCCGGAAACACCATATATTTT. Protein sequence: CASSPQVAGNTIYF. V gene TRBV7-2 combines with J gene TRBJ1-3; unclear D gene. V gave up 5 bases and J gave up 4 bases, with 12 bases separating them. The CDR3 length is 14 residues. Looked up from germline, CDR1 is SGHTA and CDR2 is FQGNSA.

This clone was seen only once. The V call is TRBV6-2 or TRBV6-3, the J call TRBJ1-2, with no clear D. Germline V gene sequence: CDR1 MNHEY, CDR2 SVGEGT. CDR3 length: 18 residues. The germline V and J ends were trimmed by 0 bases and 0 bases, with 17 bases remaining between them. This chain's CDR3 is CASSYSTYTVGPNYGYTF. CDR3 nucleotides: TGTGCCAGCAGTTACTCGACTTACACAGTCGGACCTAACTATGGCTACACCTTC.

The rearrangement links TRBV6-5 to TRBJ2-1, with TRBD2 as a possible D gene (5 bases). Germline V gene lookup returns CDR1 MNHEY and CDR2 SVGAGI. V shed 1 base and J shed 6 bases, with 7 bases lying between them. The CDR3 covers 13 residues. CDR3 in amino acids: CASSYWLANEQFF. In nucleotides, the CDR3 is TGTGCCAGCAGTTACTGGCTAGCCAATGAGCAGTTCTTC.

J is TRBJ1-1 and V is TRBV3-1 (or the pseudogene TRBV3-2); 8 nucleotides line up with TRBD1. The V gene end was trimmed by 3 bases and the J gene end by 0 bases; junction bases not matched to a gene: 9. Germline V gene lookup returns CDR1 LGHDT and CDR2 YNNKEL (reference sequence). CDR3 length: 17 amino acids. The CDR3, as DNA: TGTGCCAGCAGCCACAGGACAGGGACCGTTTTGAACACTGAAGCTTTCTTT. It encodes CASSHRTGTVLNTEAFF.

This sequence joins TRBV6-5 and TRBJ1-1, with D unresolved. From germline, CDR1 is MNHEY and CDR2 SVGAGI. Trimming took off 0 bases at V and 8 bases at J, with 13 bases between the two ends. The CDR3 contains 14 residues. The CDR3 here is CASSYSYTAEEAFF. The CDR3, as DNA: TGTGCCAGCAGTTACTCTTATACCGCAGAAGAAGCTTTCTTT.

The chain carries TRBV10-1 and TRBJ1-1; D is possibly TRBD1 (5 bases). The CDR3 runs 14 residues. V was shortened by 10 bases and J by 7 bases, with 22 bases between the two germline ends. In germline, CDR1 is WNHNN, CDR2 SYGVQD (reference sequence). The CDR3 loop reads CANPGRGMKGEAFF. CDR3 DNA: TGCGCCAACCCAGGCCGGGGGATGAAGGGTGAAGCTTTCTTT.